The 23 T cell receptor beta chains in this list originate from one sample, sequenced in a study of blood T cell repertoires in COVID-19. The data were produced by immunoSEQ multiplex PCR, yet TCRdb's version contains in-frame clones alone and is incomplete. The data contain around 260,000 clones, around nine tenths of them singletons. The specimen was peripheral blood. The origin of the receptors is a woman in her seventies with COVID-19, enrolled during active disease.

A single count supports this clone. The genes are TRBV5-1 and TRBJ2-7, with TRBD1 matching over 7 bases. V lost 4 bases, J lost 0 bases, and 7 bases stayed unmatched. Per the germline V gene, CDR1 is SGHRS and CDR2 is YFSETQ. The CDR3 runs 15 residues. CDR3 bases: TGCGCCAGCAGCCCGACAGGGCTCATCTCCTACGAGCAGTACTTC. Protein sequence: CASSPTGLISYEQYF.

DNA for the CDR3: TGTGCCAGCAGCTTATCCGGGACACCCCAGGGGAATTCACCCCTCCACTTT. It encodes CASSLSGTPQGNSPLHF. The chain carries TRBV7-9 and TRBJ1-6, with D maybe TRBD1 (6 bases). The CDR3 is 17 residues long. V shed 2 bases and J shed 7 bases, with 18 bases lying between them. The germline CDR1 and CDR2 sequences are SEHNR and FQNEAQ (reference sequence).

The chain joins TRBV5-8 to TRBJ2-5, with TRBD2 matching over 8 bases. This CDR3 spans 15 amino acids. After removal of 4 bases from V and 5 bases from J, the junction contained 10 bases not matched to a gene. The germline V gene encodes CDR1 SGHTS and CDR2 YDEGEE. The CDR3 nucleotides read TGTGCCAGCAGCAAACGGAGCGGGAGCTGGGAGACCCAGTACTTC. Translated, it gives CASSKRSGSWETQYF.

The chain joins TRBV9 to TRBJ1-1, with D tentatively TRBD1 (6 bases). The length of the CDR3 is 17 residues. Trimming removed 0 bases from V and 5 bases from J, with 20 bases in between. In germline, CDR1 is SGDLS, CDR2 YYNGEE. The CDR3 reads CASSVGRGSSLGTEAFF. In DNA, the CDR3 is TGTGCCAGCAGCGTAGGCAGGGGTTCTAGTTTGGGTACTGAAGCTTTCTTT.

V usage is TRBV3-1 (or the pseudogene TRBV3-2) and J usage is TRBJ1-2; no clear D gene. The CDR3 spans 14 residues. V lost 1 base and J lost 2, with 8 bases in between. Germline V gives CDR1 LGHDT, CDR2 YNNKEL (reference sequence). In nucleotides, the CDR3 is TGTGCCAGCAGCCAAGTTTCCCTCAACTATGGCTACACCTTC. This codes for CASSQVSLNYGYTF.

The chain joins TRBV18 to TRBJ2-3; 7 positions match TRBD2. V trimming: 3 bases; J trimming: 3 bases; junction bases outside the gene matches: 6. CDR1 and CDR2 (germline): KGHSH, LQKENI. This CDR3 has 15 amino acids. CDR3 DNA sequence: TGTGCCAGCTCACCCTCCCTAGCGGAAACAGATACGCAGTATTTT. Translated: CASSPSLAETDTQYF.

On this clone: Other DNA sequences in the sample encode the same CDR3. The V call is TRBV14, the J call TRBJ2-2, with D possibly matching TRBD2 (5 bases). Germline V gene data show CDR1 as SGHDN and CDR2 as FVKESK. This CDR3 spans 16 amino acids. V lost 1 base to trimming and J lost 0 bases, with 9 bases between them. CDR3 nucleotide sequence: TGTGCCAGCAGCCAAGTTCGGACTTCGAACACCGGGGAGCTGTTTTTT. This gives the protein CASSQVRTSNTGELFF.

The chain uses TRBV2 and TRBJ2-7; a weak D match, TRBD2 (5 bases). Germline V gives CDR1 SNHLY, CDR2 FYNNEI. This CDR3 is 11 amino acids long. V was shortened by 7 bases and J by 7 bases, with 11 bases between the two germline ends. CDR3 region: CASNPRGEQYF. CDR3 DNA sequence: TGTGCCAGCAACCCTCGAGGGGAGCAGTACTTC.

The chain employs TRBV11-3 and TRBJ2-1; D unclear. There are 15 residues in the CDR3. Germline lookup yields CDR1 SGHNT and CDR2 YENEEA. V was shortened by 5 bases and J by 0 bases, with 11 bases between the two germline ends. CDR3 sequence: CASSAYESSYNEQFF. CDR3 nucleotide sequence: TGTGCCAGCAGCGCCTATGAGAGCTCCTACAATGAGCAGTTCTTC.

This clone was seen a handful of times. The rearrangement joins TRBV19 to TRBJ2-1; D perhaps matches TRBD1 (6 bases). With 7 bases removed from V and 4 bases from J, the gap between germline ends came to 17 bases. This CDR3 comprises 15 residues. CDR1 LNHDA and CDR2 SQIVND come from the germline V gene (reference sequence). In DNA, the CDR3 is TGTGCCAGTACCTCGGACAGAGCGATTTACAATGAGCAGTTCTTC. It is translated as CASTSDRAIYNEQFF.

This chain uses TRBV18 with TRBJ1-3; no clear D gene. Per germline, CDR1 KGHSH and CDR2 LQKENI. This CDR3 has 15 amino acids. Deletions cut 2 bases from V and 0 bases from J, with 8 bases between. Written as DNA, the CDR3 is TGTGCCAGCTCACCAAGTGAGTTCTCTGGAAACACCATATATTTT. This codes for CASSPSEFSGNTIYF.

The V and J genes are TRBV5-6 and TRBJ2-7; D gene unclear. Germline V gene sequence: CDR1 SGHDT, CDR2 YYEEEE. CDR3 length: 12 amino acids. Trimming cost V 0 bases and J 3 bases, with 4 bases left between them. The CDR3 DNA follows: TGTGCCAGCAGCTTGGACAACTACGAGCAGTACTTC. Amino acids: CASSLDNYEQYF.

The chain links TRBV4-2 to TRBJ2-1; perhaps TRBD2 as D (6 bases). V gave up 0 bases and J gave up 0 bases, with 18 bases separating them. Germline CDR1 and CDR2: LGHNA and YNFKEQ. The CDR3 contains 19 residues. CDR3 DNA: TGTGCCAGCAGCCAAGATGGGTCGGGGGTCAAGAGCTCCTACAATGAGCAGTTCTTC. As protein: CASSQDGSGVKSSYNEQFF.

This chain links TRBV19 with TRBJ2-1; 13 bases align to TRBD2. Germline values: CDR1 LNHDA, CDR2 SQIVND (reference sequence). With V trimmed by 5 bases and J by 0 bases, 13 bases remained unmatched. This CDR3 spans 20 amino acids. CDR3 in DNA: TGTGCCAGTAGTGTAAGGCCGGGACTAGCGGGAAGGAGCTCCTACAATGAGCAGTTCTTC. It yields the protein CASSVRPGLAGRSSYNEQFF.

The rearrangement uses TRBV7-9 and TRBJ1-4; a weak D match, TRBD1 (6 bases). This CDR3 comprises 16 residues. V was trimmed by 5 bases and J by 5 bases, leaving 18 bases between them. Looked up from germline, CDR1 is SEHNR and CDR2 is FQNEAQ (reference sequence). Here the CDR3 reads CASSRWLGTQNEKLFF. In DNA, the CDR3 is TGTGCCAGCAGCCGATGGTTGGGGACACAAAATGAAAAACTGTTTTTT.

V and J are TRBV2 and TRBJ2-1; 12 nucleotides match TRBD2. Germline trimming cut 5 bases from V and 7 bases from J; bases unmatched to any gene: 6. The CDR3 extends over 15 amino acids. CDR1 is SNHLY and CDR2 is FYNNEI in the germline V gene. CDR3 DNA sequence: TGTGCCAGCAGTCAGACTAGCGGGAGAGGTAATGAGCAGTTCTTC. Its translation is CASSQTSGRGNEQFF.

The J gene is TRBJ1-4, the V gene TRBV9, with D perhaps TRBD1 (5 bases). Germline V gene lookup returns CDR1 SGDLS and CDR2 YYNGEE. There are 14 residues in the CDR3. The ends were cut back, 3 bases at V and 4 bases at J, with 10 bases in the middle. CDR3 in DNA: TGTGCCAGCAGCGCAGACAGCCGTAATGAAAAACTGTTTTTT. This codes for CASSADSRNEKLFF.

This sequence joins TRBV4-2 and TRBJ2-1; a possible D gene is TRBD2 (6 bases). There are 15 residues in the CDR3. V lost 1 base and J 7 bases, leaving 14 bases between the germline ends. Germline V gives CDR1 LGHNA, CDR2 YNFKEQ. The chain's CDR3 is CASSQVSGVSNEQFF. The CDR3 DNA is TGTGCCAGCAGCCAAGTATCGGGAGTTTCAAATGAGCAGTTCTTC.

The chain recombines TRBV19 with TRBJ2-5; possibly TRBD1 for D (6 bases). The CDR3 spans 16 residues. CDR1 and CDR2 from the germline V gene are LNHDA and SQIVND (reference sequence). Trimming cost V 9 bases and J 1 base, with 21 bases left between them. CDR3 amino acids: CASRDNYRAPQETQYF. The DNA of the CDR3 is TGTGCCAGCAGGGACAACTACAGGGCACCCCAAGAGACCCAGTACTTC.

This clone was found once. The V call is TRBV7-3, the J call TRBJ2-1; perhaps TRBD1 as D (6 bases). The CDR3 contains 12 residues. V dropped 1 base and J dropped 10 bases, with 8 bases sitting between them. CDR1 SGHTA and CDR2 FQGTGA come from the germline V gene. CDR3 amino acids: CASSLNRVEQFF. Written as DNA, the CDR3 is TGTGCCAGCAGCTTAAACAGGGTAGAGCAGTTCTTC.

The chain recombines TRBV5-4 with TRBJ1-1; 8 nucleotides line up with TRBD1. There are 15 residues in the CDR3. Germline V gene lookup returns CDR1 SGHNT and CDR2 YYREEE (reference sequence). Trimming took 4 bases from V and 2 from J; bases not matched to a gene: 7. In DNA, the CDR3 is TGTGCCAGCAGCCCGGACAGGGACCGAAACACTGAAGCTTTCTTT. Protein product: CASSPDRDRNTEAFF.

The V and J genes are TRBV11-3 and TRBJ2-1; 8 nucleotides align to TRBD2. From germline, CDR1 is SGHNT and CDR2 YENEEA. Trimming took 5 bases from V and 9 from J; bases not matched to a gene: 15. This CDR3 is 16 amino acids long. Here the CDR3 DNA reads TGTGCCAGCAGCCGGGGGGGGAGGTTGGAGAACGGTGAGCAGTTCTTC. The encoded protein is CASSRGGRLENGEQFF.

The chain has TRBV5-1 and TRBJ2-3; D possibly corresponds to TRBD1 (7 bases). The CDR3 runs to 15 residues. Trimming pared 3 bases from V and 2 bases from J, leaving 13 bases between. Germline values: CDR1 SGHRS, CDR2 YFSETQ. The CDR3 loop is CASSWRGLDTDTQYF. The CDR3 DNA sequence: TGCGCCAGCAGCTGGAGGGGGCTGGACACAGATACGCAGTATTTT.